This T cell receptor (beta chain) was observed in a study of blood T cells in healthy people across ages. Study overall: Template switching captured about one barcoded beta molecule per two T cells.

Study observations and caveats: Strong correlation linked observed beta diversity and percent naive T cells.

A word on this clonotype: Antigen: not known.

The people who gave samples were healthy Caucasians from Russia, aged roughly 6 to 100. Total RNA amounts of at least 5 micrograms were extracted per sample. Primers used in a second PCR of roughly 6 to 12 cycles were a sample-barcoded 5' primer and a J-beta primer mix. One entry per CDR3 protein results from TCRdb running MiXCR on the 5' RACE reads. The data hold about 900,000 distinct CDR3 sequences, with around two thirds observed a single time. V gave up 3 bases and J gave up 0 bases, with 4 bases separating them. Germline V gene sequence: CDR1 SGDLS, CDR2 YYNGEE. The CDR3 is 14 amino acids. The TCR comes from a man aged 30 to 39 in good health. V is TRBV9 and J is TRBJ1-6; no firm D call. Input material: blood. CDR3 sequence (DNA): TGTGCCAGCAGCGACAGCTCCTATAATTCACCCCTCCACTTT. This sequence encodes CASSDSSYNSPLHF.